Listed here are 24 T cell receptor beta chains from one sample, sequenced in a study of long-term antiretroviral therapy in people with HIV. Survey-level immunoSEQ v3.0 assays were run. Profiled with immunoSEQ multiplex PCR; TCRdb holds only in-frame clones, not every one. The sample records roughly 17,000 clones, approximately 80% being singletons. The sequencing used unsorted PBMCs, collected 0.3 years after starting antiretroviral therapy. The receptors stem from a woman in her forties or fifties with HIV.

A single count supports this clone. The V and J genes are TRBV20-1 and TRBJ2-3, with D possibly matching TRBD1 (6 bases). Trimming took 7 bases from V and 3 from J, leaving 8 bases between them. The germline V gene encodes CDR1 DFQATT and CDR2 SNEGSKA (reference sequence). The CDR3 sequence is 11 residues long. CDR3 in DNA: TGCAGTGTCAGGGGTACAGATACGCAGTATTTT. This gives the protein CSVRGTDTQYF.

This chain uses TRBV18 with TRBJ2-3, with 8 bases identical to TRBD2. Germline V gives CDR1 KGHSH, CDR2 LQKENI. V lost 1 base to trimming and J lost 0 bases; unmatched junction nucleotides: 3. The CDR3 consists of 16 residues. CDR3 amino acids: CASSPRGGTSTDTQYF. The CDR3 nucleotides read TGTGCCAGCTCACCACGCGGGGGGACTAGCACAGATACGCAGTATTTT. Based on the CDR3 plus reference TRBV18 and TRBJ2-3, the full variable domain is NAGVMQNPRHLVRRRGQEARLRCSPMKGHSHVYWYRQLPEEGLKFMVYLQKENIIDESGMPKERFSAEFPKEGPSILRIQQVVRGDSAAYFCASSPRGGTSTDTQYFGPGTRLTVL.

The chain employs TRBV30 and TRBJ2-3; tentatively, D is TRBD1 or TRBD2 (5 bases each). The CDR3 spans 14 residues. V was cut by 1 base and J by 4 bases, with 12 bases left in between. Per germline, CDR1 GTSNPN and CDR2 SVGIG (reference sequence). The CDR3 spells CAWSEGRLADTQYF. CDR3 nucleotide sequence: TGTGCCTGGAGTGAGGGGAGATTGGCAGATACGCAGTATTTT.

V gene TRBV27 combines with J gene TRBJ1-3; D possibly corresponds to TRBD1 (6 bases). Per germline, CDR1 MNHEY and CDR2 SMNVEV (reference sequence). The V and J ends lost 2 bases and 4 bases respectively, with 12 bases between them. The CDR3 loop spans 15 amino acids. The CDR3 loop is CASSLRGTGGNTIYF. The CDR3 DNA reads as TGTGCCAGCAGTTTAAGGGGGACTGGAGGAAACACCATATATTTT.

V and J are TRBV4-1 and TRBJ2-2; 7 bases agree with TRBD2. CDR1 and CDR2 (germline): MGHRA, YSYEKL. The CDR3 runs 14 residues. Trimming cost V 4 bases and J 6 bases; bases outside gene matches: 5. The CDR3 protein is CASSLGLGSGELFF. In DNA form, the CDR3 reads TGCGCCAGCAGCCTAGGACTAGGATCCGGGGAGCTGTTTTTT.

The rearrangement uses TRBV4-1 and TRBJ2-2, with 11 bases identical to TRBD1. CDR1 is MGHRA and CDR2 is YSYEKL in the germline V gene. The V and J ends lost 0 bases and 7 bases, in that order; junction bases with no gene match: 13. The CDR3 covers 19 residues. CDR3 DNA: TGCGCCAGCAGCCAAGATCCAAGAATCGGACAGGGGGCGGTCGGGGAGCTGTTTTTT. This encodes CASSQDPRIGQGAVGELFF.

The CDR3 DNA reads TGCGCCAGCTCGGGGGAGTTACAAGAGACCCAGTACTTC. Its translation is CASSGELQETQYF. The chain joins TRBV5-1 to TRBJ2-5, with a tentative D call TRBD2 (6 bases). CDR3 length: 13 residues. Germline V gene lookup returns CDR1 SGHRS and CDR2 YFSETQ. Trimming removed 7 bases from V and 2 bases from J, with 12 bases in between.

This chain links TRBV7-9 with TRBJ1-3, with TRBD1 as a possible D gene (6 bases). Deletions cut 5 bases from V and 0 bases from J, with 20 bases between. This CDR3 has 18 residues. The germline gives CDR1 SEHNR, CDR2 FQNEAQ (reference sequence). CDR3 amino acids: CASSPLSGTTVSGNTIYF. The DNA for the CDR3 is TGTGCCAGCAGCCCCCTTTCCGGGACAACCGTCTCTGGAAACACCATATATTTT.

The gene calls are TRBV7-9 and TRBJ2-5; 11 bases are a match to TRBD2. Losses at the gene ends were 5 bases for V and 2 bases for J; bases not matched to a gene: 13. Germline V CDR1 and CDR2: SEHNR, FQNEAQ (reference sequence). This CDR3 spans 18 amino acids. CDR3: CASSAGTSGNYRQETQYF. For the CDR3, the DNA is TGTGCCAGCAGCGCTGGGACTAGCGGAAACTATCGTCAAGAGACCCAGTACTTC.

This clone was found once. The V gene is TRBV5-1, the J gene TRBJ2-3; possible D gene TRBD2, 5 bases. This CDR3 spans 17 amino acids. Germline V lookup: CDR1 SGHRS, CDR2 YFSETQ. V gave up 3 bases and J gave up 1 base, with 18 bases separating them. For the CDR3, the DNA is TGCGCCAGCAGCTCCGTAGAGCGGACCTTGCGCACAGATACGCAGTATTTT. This sequence encodes CASSSVERTLRTDTQYF. The full variable domain, with the rest looked up from reference TRBV5-1 and TRBJ2-3, is KAGVTQTPRYLIKTRGQQVTLSCSPISGHRSVSWYQQTPGQGLQFLFEYFSETQRNKGNFPGRFSGRQFSNSRSEMNVSTLELGDSALYLCASSSVERTLRTDTQYFGPGTRLTVL.

This rearrangement joins TRBV5-4 to TRBJ1-1, with D tentatively TRBD1 (6 bases). The CDR3 sequence is 14 residues long. Germline lookup yields CDR1 SGHNT and CDR2 YYREEE (reference sequence). Between the trimmed V and J ends, which lost 7 bases and 4 bases, there was a span of 17 bases. In nucleotides, the CDR3 is TGTGCCAGCCGTGGGGACACTACTTTCACTGAAGCTTTCTTT. It is translated as CASRGDTTFTEAFF. Looking up the rest from reference TRBV5-4 and TRBJ1-1 gives the full variable domain: ETGVTQSPTHLIKTRGQQVTLRCSSQSGHNTVSWYQQALGQGPQFIFQYYREEENGRGNFPPRFSGLQFPNYSSELNVNALELDDSALYLCASRGDTTFTEAFFGQGTRLTVV.

In this sample, this clone turned up a few times. The V call is TRBV7-9, the J call TRBJ2-2, with TRBD2 matching 8 bases. The CDR3 is made up of 13 amino acids. The V and J ends lost 6 bases and 7 bases, in that order; junction bases with no gene match: 4. Germline V CDR1 and CDR2: SEHNR, FQNEAQ (reference sequence). The CDR3 DNA reads TGTGCCAGCAGTTCGGGGGGGTTCGGGGAGCTGTTTTTT. Translation: CASSSGGFGELFF.

The V call is TRBV7-3, the J call TRBJ2-7, with 11 bases matching TRBD2. V was pared by 5 bases and J by 4 bases, with 1 base of the junction left unmatched. This CDR3 spans 13 amino acids. Looked up from germline, CDR1 is SGHTA and CDR2 is FQGTGA. The CDR3: CASSLAGGYEQYF. CDR3 in DNA: TGTGCCAGCAGCCTAGCGGGGGGTTACGAGCAGTACTTC.

This chain joins TRBV5-1 and TRBJ2-2; 9 bases agree with TRBD2. The CDR3 has 14 amino acids. The V gene's germline CDR1 is SGHRS and CDR2 YFSETQ. With 8 bases clipped from V and 0 bases from J, the junction kept 2 bases outside the gene matches. CDR3 region: CASLAGTNTGELFF. Here the CDR3 DNA reads TGCGCCAGTCTAGCGGGGACGAACACCGGGGAGCTGTTTTTT.

J is TRBJ2-1 and V is TRBV6-5, with 7 bases that match TRBD1. The CDR3 extends over 13 amino acids. The ends lost 4 bases at V and 4 bases at J; junction bases unmatched: 1. The germline V gene has CDR1 MNHEY and CDR2 SVGAGI. CDR3 sequence reads: CASSSGQYNEQFF. The CDR3 bases are TGTGCCAGCAGTTCGGGACAGTACAATGAGCAGTTCTTC.

As DNA, the CDR3 is TGTGCCTGGAGTCCGATGTCAGCGTCTAGCACAGATACGCAGTATTTT. Amino acids: CAWSPMSASSTDTQYF. The V and J genes are TRBV30 and TRBJ2-3; D is ambiguous. Trimming left V 2 bases short and J 0 bases short, with 15 bases between. The V gene's germline CDR1 is GTSNPN and CDR2 SVGIG (reference sequence). The CDR3 covers 16 residues.

V usage is TRBV19 and J usage is TRBJ2-3, with unresolved D. Germline CDR1 reads LNHDA; CDR2 reads SQIVND (reference sequence). V shed 1 base and J shed 0 bases, with 8 bases lying between them. This CDR3 contains 15 residues. CDR3 DNA: TGTGCCAGTAGTATAGGGCCGACTAGCACAGATACGCAGTATTTT. It specifies CASSIGPTSTDTQYF.

The rearrangement links TRBV2 to TRBJ2-1; 8 bases are shared with TRBD2. The CDR3 contains 15 residues. Germline lookup yields CDR1 SNHLY and CDR2 FYNNEI. The V segment lost 3 bases and the J segment 3 bases; nucleotides outside the gene matches: 4. CDR3 sequence: CASSERAGDYNEQFF. In DNA form, the CDR3 reads TGTGCCAGCAGTGAGAGAGCGGGGGACTACAATGAGCAGTTCTTC.

The V call is TRBV5-1, the J call TRBJ1-1; D ambiguous. The CDR3 loop spans 12 amino acids. Per the germline V gene, CDR1 is SGHRS and CDR2 is YFSETQ. V lost 0 bases and J 9 bases, leaving 9 bases between the germline ends. The CDR3 sequence is CASSLGHEKAFF. For the CDR3, the DNA is TGCGCCAGCAGCTTGGGGCATGAGAAAGCTTTCTTT.

The chain links TRBV5-1 to TRBJ2-3, with no clear D. V was clipped by 2 bases and J by 4 bases, with 11 bases between them. The germline V gene has CDR1 SGHRS and CDR2 YFSETQ. The CDR3 loop spans 14 amino acids. The CDR3 loop is CASSFTGGSDTQYF. The CDR3, as DNA: TGCGCCAGCAGCTTTACCGGTGGATCAGATACGCAGTATTTT.

In its sample, this clone was seen a few times. For the CDR3, the DNA is TGTGCCAGCAGCTTAGCGACGCGAGACACCTTC. Its protein is CASSLATRDTF. The chain employs TRBV7-9 and TRBJ1-2; D gene uncertain. This CDR3 has 11 amino acids. Trimming cost V 0 bases and J 12 bases, with 8 bases left between them. Per germline, CDR1 SEHNR and CDR2 FQNEAQ (reference sequence).

This chain links TRBV14 with TRBJ2-3, with D perhaps TRBD2 (5 bases). The CDR3 loop spans 14 amino acids. Trimming took off 2 bases at V and 3 bases at J, with 9 bases between the two ends. The germline CDR1 and CDR2 sequences are SGHDN and FVKESK. DNA of the CDR3: TGTGCCAGCAGCCAATTTTCGGGAACAGATACGCAGTATTTT. Protein product: CASSQFSGTDTQYF.

The chain couples TRBV6-5 to TRBJ2-7, with D perhaps matching TRBD1 (5 bases). V lost 2 bases, J lost 0 bases, and 11 bases lay in between. The CDR3 is 15 amino acids. Germline values: CDR1 MNHEY, CDR2 SVGAGI. In nucleotides, the CDR3 is TGTGCCAGCAGTTACCGCGCAGGGTCCTCCTACGAGCAGTACGTC. Protein sequence: CASSYRAGSSYEQYV.

The V gene is TRBV7-9, the J gene TRBJ2-7; TRBD1 is a possible D gene (6 bases). The V and J ends lost 1 base and 5 bases respectively, with 9 bases between them. Germline assignment: CDR1 SEHNR and CDR2 FQNEAQ (reference sequence). This CDR3 has 13 residues. CDR3 DNA: TGTGCCAGCAGCTTAGTAGAGGGGGACGAGCAGTACGTC. Residues: CASSLVEGDEQYV.